These 6 T cell receptor beta chains were all obtained from the same sample, sequenced in a study of CD8 T cells in seronegative destructive rheumatoid arthritis. The method was immunoSEQ multiplex PCR; TCRdb's version includes in-frame clones alone and lacks a portion of them. The data hold 10,000 to 15,000 clones, with about four fifths observed a single time. Sequencing was done on a sample of CD8+ T cells from blood. These receptor sequences come from a woman aged 30 to 49 with seronegative destructive rheumatoid arthritis.

The CDR3 sequence: CSGGTENYNEQFF. Written as DNA, the CDR3 is TGCAGCGGGGGGACAGAAAATTACAATGAGCAGTTCTTC. V and J are TRBV29-1 and TRBJ2-1, with 7 positions matching TRBD1. The CDR3 spans 13 residues. Trimming removed 7 bases from V and 4 bases from J; junction bases left unmatched: 7. Looked up from germline, CDR1 is SQVTM and CDR2 is ANQGSEA.

The chain is built from TRBV9 and TRBJ2-7; D possibly corresponds to TRBD2 (5 bases). Trimming stripped 2 bases from V and 3 bases from J, with 18 bases between. Germline loops: CDR1 SGDLS, CDR2 YYNGEE. This CDR3 region has 16 residues. The CDR3 region has the DNA TGTGCCAGCAGCGTGGCCGCCAACGGACGGGACTACGAGCAGTACTTC. Translating it yields CASSVAANGRDYEQYF. Variable domain in full (rest from reference TRBV9 and TRBJ2-7): DSGVTQTPKHLITATGQRVTLRCSPRSGDLSVYWYQQSLDQGLQFLIQYYNGEERAKGNILERFSAQQFPDLHSELNLSSLELGDSALYFCASSVAANGRDYEQYFGPGTRLTVT.

This clone occurred once. For the CDR3, the DNA is TGTGCCAGTAGTATGGCTAGCGGGGTTTGGAATGAGCAGTTCTTC. The encoded protein is CASSMASGVWNEQFF. This sequence joins TRBV19 and TRBJ2-1; TRBD2 matches at 9 bases. V shed 3 bases and J 7 bases; nucleotides not matched to a gene: 7. Germline-derived CDR1 and CDR2 are LNHDA and SQIVND (reference sequence). The CDR3 is 15 residues long. The whole variable domain, filled in from reference TRBV19 and TRBJ2-1, reads DGGITQSPKYLFRKEGQNVTLSCEQNLNHDAMYWYRQDPGQGLRLIYYSQIVNDFQKGDIAEGYSVSREKKESFPLTVTSAQKNPTAFYLCASSMASGVWNEQFFGPGTRLTVL.

This rearrangement joins TRBV29-1 to TRBJ2-3; D call uncertain. The CDR3 loop spans 11 amino acids. Per the germline V gene, CDR1 is SQVTM and CDR2 is ANQGSEA. Trimming removed 3 bases at V and 8 bases at J, with 9 bases between. This chain's CDR3 is CSVEAEGTQYF. CDR3 nucleotide sequence: TGCAGCGTTGAGGCGGAAGGTACGCAGTATTTT.

This clone occurred once. This sequence joins TRBV9 and TRBJ2-2; possible D gene TRBD2, 5 bases. Trimming took 5 bases from V and 11 from J, leaving 13 bases between them. Germline CDR1 reads SGDLS; CDR2 reads YYNGEE. CDR3 size: 12 residues. Here the CDR3 DNA reads TGTGCCAGCAGTGGACTCGGGCCCGAGCTGTTTTTT. Amino acid sequence: CASSGLGPELFF.

The chain uses TRBV25-1 and TRBJ1-1; 12 nucleotides align to TRBD1. Germline V gives CDR1 MGHDK, CDR2 SYGVNS. Trimming cost V 5 bases and J 1 base; bases outside gene matches: 11. The CDR3 runs to 18 residues. For the CDR3, the DNA is TGTGCCAGCAGTCCTTACCGGGACAGGGGGCGTCAGAACACTGAAGCTTTCTTT. Amino acids: CASSPYRDRGRQNTEAFF.